This T cell receptor (beta chain) came from a study of blood T cell repertoires in COVID-19. About the study: PBMCs, B-cell-depleted T cells, or T cells were the source of the cDNA or gDNA that made up the material.

With 5 bases removed from V and 1 base from J, the gap between germline ends came to 14 bases. Germline CDR1 reads MNHEY; CDR2 reads SMNVEV (reference sequence). The CDR3 consists of 15 residues. Measured with immunoSEQ multiplex PCR; TCRdb has only the in-frame clones, and not every one. The sample records more than 20,000 clones, around 87% being singletons. The sequenced sample consisted of peripheral blood. V usage is TRBV27 and J usage is TRBJ1-1, with D possibly TRBD1 on 6 matching bases. The sequence was obtained from a man between 65 and 85 years old with acute or convalescent COVID-19. The CDR3 reads CASSTYRDGNTEAFF. CDR3 nucleotides: TGTGCCAGCAGTACATACAGGGATGGGAACACTGAAGCTTTCTTT.